The clone carrying this T cell receptor beta chain is a singleton in its sample. As yet, its antigen is unknown. The CDR3 covers 13 residues. Per the germline V gene, CDR1 is LNHDA and CDR2 is SQIVND (reference sequence). V dropped 3 bases and J dropped 6; count of bases not matched to a gene: 4. These data come from a study of cytomegalovirus exposure and HLA in healthy donors. Study-level information: Later, an analysis reported that the roughly 120 validation repertoires had used the same platform as the approximately 600 first-cohort repertoires. Study-wide results and caveats: Accounts indicate the classifier identified cytomegalovirus status with strong specificity and sensitivity.

These donors were members of the approximately 110-subject validation cohort, a group separate from the roughly 670-subject first cohort. TCRdb's table, derived via immunoSEQ multiplex PCR, lists solely in-frame clones and lacks some. The table includes about 130,000 clones, around 94% detected once. The clonotype originates from a woman younger than 35 in good health and CMV-seronegative. The chain carries TRBV19 and TRBJ1-1; TRBD1 matches at 7 bases. Sequencing used PBMCs. The CDR3 DNA follows: TGTGCCAGTAGTATCTTGACAGGGTCTGAAGCTTTCTTT. This codes for CASSILTGSEAFF. Full variable domain (remainder filled in from reference TRBV19 and TRBJ1-1): DGGITQSPKYLFRKEGQNVTLSCEQNLNHDAMYWYRQDPGQGLRLIYYSQIVNDFQKGDIAEGYSVSREKKESFPLTVTSAQKNPTAFYLCASSILTGSEAFFGQGTRLTVV.